One TCR beta chain is described in this entry. Sequencing used immunoSEQ multiplex PCR; TCRdb keeps in-frame clones, though not all of them. This table has about 52,000 clones, roughly 88% appearing once. This CDR3 is 18 amino acids long. The ends lost 5 bases at V and 0 bases at J; junction bases unmatched: 11. The V gene's germline CDR1 is KGHSH and CDR2 LQKENI. The source of the sample is a study of blood T cell repertoires in COVID-19. The V gene is TRBV18, the J gene TRBJ2-3; 10 bases agree with TRBD2. This receptor was identified in a human donor in a cohort sampled during active COVID-19. Sequenced: peripheral blood. The chain's CDR3 is CASSTGLAEAYSTDTQYF. The DNA for the CDR3 is TGTGCCAGCTCAACCGGACTAGCGGAGGCCTATAGCACAGATACGCAGTATTTT.